A selection of T cell receptor beta chains follows, all from one sample in a study of cytomegalovirus exposure and HLA in healthy donors. Profiling relied on immunoSEQ multiplex PCR, and the TCRdb table lists in-frame clones only, not all of them. The table records 100,000 to 150,000 clones, around 72% of them present only once. Material: PBMCs. The receptors originated from a man younger than 40 in good health and CMV-seronegative. CDR3s include the opening cysteine and the closing phenylalanine or tryptophan. D genes are given only for firm matches. The size of a clone is reported for some rows only, either as once, few or many, or as a class for expanded clones.

clone size | J gene | D gene | V gene | CDR3 protein | CDR3 DNA
once | TRBJ1-3 | . | TRBV5-6 | CASSLVGGGSLSGNTIYF | TGTGCCAGCAGCTTGGTGGGAGGAGGCAGTCTCTCTGGAAACACCATATATTTT
. | TRBJ1-2 | . | TRBV5-4 | CASSSGNAEANYGYTF | TGTGCCAGCAGCTCGGGGAATGCTGAAGCTAACTATGGCTACACCTTC
. | TRBJ1-1 | . | TRBV6-5 | CASSGLGDTEAFF | TGTGCCAGCTCGGGACTTGGGGACACTGAAGCTTTCTTT
. | TRBJ2-5 | . | TRBV10-2 | CASRADGEMQETQYF | TGCGCCAGTCGCGCCGACGGGGAAATGCAAGAGACCCAGTACTTC
. | TRBJ2-1 | TRBD2 | TRBV11-2 | CASSPRLAGEQFF | TGTGCCAGCAGCCCCAGACTAGCGGGTGAGCAGTTCTTC
. | TRBJ1-1 | . | TRBV7-9 | CSSSPSGEGHPGGLTEAFF | TGTTCCAGCAGCCCCTCAGGGGAGGGCCACCCCGGGGGTCTTACTGAAGCTTTCTTT
. | TRBJ1-3 | . | TRBV2 | CASSGSGSGNTIYF | TGTGCCAGCAGTGGGAGCGGGTCTGGAAACACCATATATTTT
. | TRBJ2-1 | TRBD2 | TRBV5-6 | CASSLPGRNEQFF | TGTGCCAGCAGCTTACCCGGGAGGAATGAGCAGTTCTTC
. | TRBJ1-3 | . | TRBV4-1 | CASSQDPPGPRNTIYF | TGCGCCAGCAGCCAAGATCCCCCAGGGCCCCGAAACACCATATATTTT
. | TRBJ2-7 | . | TRBV30 | CACQGGTSSYEQYF | TGTGCCTGTCAGGGCGGGACGAGCTCCTACGAGCAGTACTTC
. | TRBJ1-2 | . | TRBV9 | CASSQDSPSNGYTF | TGTGCCAGCAGTCAGGACAGCCCTTCGAATGGCTACACCTTC
. | TRBJ2-3 | TRBD1 | TRBV4-2 | CASSQDPTGGGNTQYF | TGTGCCAGCAGCCAAGATCCCACAGGGGGTGGAAATACGCAGTATTTT
. | TRBJ1-2 | . | TRBV19 | CASSPRGRGSYGYTF | TGTGCCAGTAGCCCGAGAGGGCGCGGCTCCTATGGCTACACCTTC
. | TRBJ2-1 | TRBD2 | TRBV4-1 | CASSEFSGGGGNEQFF | TGCGCCAGCAGCGAATTTAGCGGGGGGGGAGGCAATGAGCAGTTCTTC
. | TRBJ1-5 | . | TRBV15 | CATSRDLGATRPQHF | TGTGCCACCAGCAGAGATCTGGGGGCCACTAGGCCCCAGCATTTT
once | TRBJ2-2 | . | TRBV6-5 | CATNPGYTGELFF | TGTGCCACCAATCCAGGGTACACCGGGGAGCTGTTTTTT
. | TRBJ1-6 | TRBD1 | TRBV13 | CASSPQQGSSYNSPLHF | TGTGCCAGCAGCCCACAACAGGGGAGCTCCTATAATTCACCCCTCCACTTT
few | TRBJ1-2 | . | TRBV4-1 | CASSHRTGTFTNYGYTF | TGCGCCAGCAGCCATAGGACCGGGACTTTTACTAACTATGGCTACACCTTC
few | TRBJ1-3 | . | TRBV6-5 | CASSQINGNTIYF | TGTGCCAGCAGCCAGATTAACGGAAACACCATATATTTT
. | TRBJ1-2 | TRBD1 | TRBV7-2 | CASSLQGGEGYTF | TGTGCCAGCAGCTTACAAGGGGGCGAGGGCTACACCTTC
few | TRBJ1-3 | . | TRBV9 | CASSVADAPRAGNTIYF | TGTGCCAGCAGCGTAGCTGATGCTCCGAGGGCTGGAAACACCATATATTTT
. | TRBJ1-6 | . | TRBV5-1 | CASSLRTDNYNSPLHF | TGCGCCAGCAGCTTGAGGACAGATAACTATAATTCACCCCTCCACTTT
few | TRBJ2-2 | . | TRBV29-1 | CSVEGMTSGGNTGELFF | TGCAGCGTTGAAGGAATGACTTCGGGTGGGAACACCGGGGAGCTGTTTTTT
. | TRBJ2-7 | . | TRBV27 | CASSLSRGSELFYEQYF | TGTGCCAGCAGTTTATCGAGAGGTAGCGAACTTTTTTACGAGCAGTACTTC
. | TRBJ2-3 | TRBD2 | TRBV5-1 | CASSLDSVGLNTDTQYF | TGCGCCAGCAGCTTGGATTCCGTGGGACTAAACACAGATACGCAGTATTTT
. | TRBJ2-1 | . | TRBV7-3 | CASSLATPSSYNEQFF | TGTGCCAGCAGCTTAGCTACCCCTAGCTCCTACAATGAGCAGTTCTTC
. | TRBJ1-4 | . | TRBV5-6 | CASSFLGPGEKLFF | TGTGCCAGCAGCTTTTTGGGTCCCGGGGAAAAACTGTTTTTT
. | TRBJ1-2 | TRBD1 | TRBV9 | CASSVDLRGLGYGYTF | TGTGCCAGCAGCGTAGACCTCAGGGGGCTAGGCTATGGCTACACCTTC
. | TRBJ2-3 | . | TRBV6-5 | CASSYSFRGTQYF | TGTGCCAGCAGTTACTCGTTTCGAGGCACGCAGTATTTT
few | TRBJ2-6 | . | TRBV27 | CASSPLGLQVGANVLTF | TGTGCCAGCAGTCCACTGGGACTGCAGGTTGGGGCCAACGTCCTGACTTTC
. | TRBJ2-2 | TRBD1 | TRBV7-2 | CASSLDRGGELFF | TGTGCCAGCAGCCTCGACAGGGGCGGGGAGCTGTTTTTT
. | TRBJ2-5 | . | TRBV5-1 | CASSVARGGEETQYF | TGCGCCAGCAGCGTAGCCCGGGGAGGTGAAGAGACCCAGTACTTC
. | TRBJ2-1 | . | TRBV4-1 | CASRQGVKSSYNEQFF | TGCGCCAGCAGACAAGGAGTCAAGAGCTCCTACAATGAGCAGTTCTTC
. | TRBJ2-1 | TRBD2 | TRBV5-6 | CASSWSTSVNEQFF | TGTGCCAGCAGCTGGTCGACTAGCGTCAATGAGCAGTTCTTC
. | TRBJ1-3 | . | TRBV11-2 | CASSRGIGNTIYF | TGTGCCAGCAGCCGGGGGATTGGAAACACCATATATTTT
. | TRBJ1-1 | . | TRBV9 | CASSVDQRTEAFF | TGTGCCAGCAGCGTTGACCAGAGGACTGAAGCTTTCTTT
. | TRBJ2-1 | . | TRBV7-3 | CASSLSRGDYNEQFF | TGTGCCAGCAGCTTGAGCAGGGGGGACTACAATGAGCAGTTCTTC
. | TRBJ2-5 | . | TRBV21-1 | CASSNRDSPQETQYF | TGTGCCAGCAGCAACAGGGACAGTCCACAAGAGACCCAGTACTTC
. | TRBJ1-2 | TRBD1 | TRBV29-1 | CSAGQGYGYTF | TGCAGCGCGGGACAGGGATATGGCTACACCTTC
. | TRBJ1-3 | . | TRBV7-2 | CASSFREGAGNTIYF | TGTGCCAGCAGCTTTAGGGAGGGGGCTGGAAACACCATATATTTT
few | TRBJ2-5 | . | TRBV13 | CASSLLRGTRYF | TGTGCCAGCAGCTTATTACGCGGGACCCGATACTTC
. | TRBJ1-3 | . | TRBV11-2 | CASSLLSGRRGENTIYF | TGTGCCAGCAGCTTACTTTCGGGGCGGCGGGGGGAAAACACCATATATTTT
. | TRBJ2-7 | . | TRBV4-1 | CASSALGGLREQYF | TGCGCCAGCAGCGCCTTAGGAGGGCTGCGCGAGCAGTACTTC
. | TRBJ2-1 | TRBD1 | TRBV23-1 | CASRGTGGISYNEQFF | TGCGCCAGCAGGGGGACAGGGGGGATTTCCTACAATGAGCAGTTCTTC
. | TRBJ1-1 | . | TRBV27 | CASSFGGGTEAFF | TGTGCCAGCAGTTTTGGGGGGGGCACTGAAGCTTTCTTT
. | TRBJ2-3 | . | TRBV7-3 | CASSLNADSTDTQYF | TGTGCCAGCAGCTTAAACGCGGACTCCACAGATACGCAGTATTTT
. | TRBJ2-7 | . | TRBV30 | CAGQLAPFYEQYF | TGTGCCGGACAACTGGCCCCTTTCTACGAGCAGTACTTC
. | TRBJ1-2 | TRBD1 | TRBV7-9 | CASSGDRVRDYGYTF | TGTGCCAGCAGCGGGGACAGGGTCCGTGACTATGGCTACACCTTC
. | TRBJ2-6 | TRBD1 | TRBV11-2 | CASSPEQGVPSGANVLTF | TGTGCCAGCAGCCCCGAACAGGGGGTGCCCTCTGGGGCCAACGTCCTGACTTTC
. | TRBJ2-1 | . | TRBV5-4 | CASSPDSIYNEQFF | TGTGCCAGCAGCCCTGACTCGATCTACAATGAGCAGTTCTTC
. | TRBJ2-7 | . | TRBV5-1 | CASSPQYFRDTLSYEQYF | TGCGCCAGCAGCCCACAATACTTCCGGGACACTCTTTCCTACGAGCAGTACTTC
. | TRBJ1-2 | . | TRBV18 | CASSPSSGLGGYTF | TGTGCCAGCTCACCTTCCTCCGGACTTGGTGGCTACACCTTC
. | TRBJ2-7 | . | TRBV27 | CASSFLAGVSYEQYF | TGTGCCAGCAGTTTTCTCGCCGGGGTTTCCTACGAGCAGTACTTC
once | TRBJ2-5 | . | TRBV6-1 | CASSDPPETGETQYF | TGTGCCAGCAGTGACCCCCCTGAGACGGGGGAGACCCAGTACTTC
. | TRBJ2-7 | . | TRBV14 | CASSQGRGSEQYF | TGTGCCAGCAGCCAAGGTCGGGGGAGCGAGCAGTACTTC
. | TRBJ2-3 | . | TRBV1 | CTSSQLAGAMISTDTQYF | TGCACCAGCAGCCAACTAGCGGGGGCTATGATAAGCACAGATACGCAGTATTTT
. | TRBJ2-5 | TRBD2 | TRBV10-2 | CASSGTSGETQYF | TGCGCCAGCAGTGGGACTAGCGGGGAGACCCAGTACTTC
. | TRBJ1-2 | . | TRBV6-6 | CASNPGGWYGYTF | TGTGCCAGCAACCCCGGGGGTTGGTATGGCTACACCTTC
. | TRBJ1-1 | . | TRBV5-4 | CASSANIGTEAFF | TGTGCCAGCAGCGCGAATATTGGCACTGAAGCTTTCTTT
. | TRBJ2-1 | . | TRBV20-1 | CRSGSYNEQFF | TGCCGTAGCGGCTCCTACAATGAGCAGTTCTTC